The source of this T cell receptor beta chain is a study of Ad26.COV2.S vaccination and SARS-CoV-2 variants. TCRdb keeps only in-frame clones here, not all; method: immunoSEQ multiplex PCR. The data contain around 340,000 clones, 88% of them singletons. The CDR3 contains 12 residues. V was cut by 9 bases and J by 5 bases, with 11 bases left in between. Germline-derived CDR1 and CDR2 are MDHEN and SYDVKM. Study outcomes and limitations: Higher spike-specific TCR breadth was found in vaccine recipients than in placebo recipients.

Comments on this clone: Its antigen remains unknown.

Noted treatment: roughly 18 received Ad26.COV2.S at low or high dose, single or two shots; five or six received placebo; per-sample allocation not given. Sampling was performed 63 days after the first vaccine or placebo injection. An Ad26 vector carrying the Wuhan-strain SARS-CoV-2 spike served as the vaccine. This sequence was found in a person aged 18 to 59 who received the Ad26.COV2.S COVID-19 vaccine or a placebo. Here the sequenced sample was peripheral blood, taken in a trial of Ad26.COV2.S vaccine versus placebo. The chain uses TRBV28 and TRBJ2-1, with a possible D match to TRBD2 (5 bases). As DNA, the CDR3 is TGTGCCAGTCAGGAGGCGGACAATGAGCAGTTCTTC. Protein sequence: CASQEADNEQFF.